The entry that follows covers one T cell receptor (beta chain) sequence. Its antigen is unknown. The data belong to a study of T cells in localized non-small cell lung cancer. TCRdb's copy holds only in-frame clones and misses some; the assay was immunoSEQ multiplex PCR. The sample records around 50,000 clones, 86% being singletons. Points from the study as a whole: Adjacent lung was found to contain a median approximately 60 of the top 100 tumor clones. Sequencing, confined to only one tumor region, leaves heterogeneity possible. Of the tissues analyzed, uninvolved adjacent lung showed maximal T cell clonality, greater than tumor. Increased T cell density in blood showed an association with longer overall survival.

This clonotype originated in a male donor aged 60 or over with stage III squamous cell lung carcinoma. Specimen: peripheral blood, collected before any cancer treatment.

CDR3 loop: CSVEDSLGPAEQYF. The CDR3 DNA sequence: TGCAGCGTTGAAGACTCATTGGGTCCGGCCGAGCAGTACTTC. The V gene is TRBV29-1, the J gene TRBJ2-7; D unresolved. Looked up from germline, CDR1 is SQVTM and CDR2 is ANQGSEA. V was pared by 0 bases and J by 6 bases, with 15 bases between. The CDR3 loop spans 14 amino acids.